One sample yielded the 26 T cell receptor beta chains listed below, sequenced in a study of early T cells in non-severe SARS-CoV-2 infection. Each CDR3 protein gets one entry after TCRdb re-called the 5' RACE reads with MiXCR. The sample shows 40,000 to 50,000 distinct CDR3 sequences, approximately 7.1% of them seen only once. Specimen: whole blood. The receptors here all came from an adult who was a healthcare worker with PCR-confirmed SARS-CoV-2 infection or an uninfected control (not recorded which).

This clonotype was observed a few times. V usage is TRBV7-6 and J usage is TRBJ2-4; D not resolved. The V gene's germline CDR1 is SGHVS and CDR2 FNYEAQ. The CDR3 is 15 amino acids. V lost 5 bases and J 0 bases, leaving 11 bases between the germline ends. CDR3 sequence reads: CASSLTLLAKNIQYF. The CDR3, as DNA: TGTGCCAGCAGCCTAACCCTGCTAGCCAAAAACATTCAGTACTTC.

In its sample, this clonotype is medium-sized. The chain couples TRBV29-1 to TRBJ2-2, with D unresolved. The CDR3 contains 14 residues. The ends were cut back, 5 bases at V and 2 bases at J, with 12 bases in the middle. Germline loops: CDR1 SQVTM, CDR2 ANQGSEA. The chain's CDR3 is CSVRAFPNTGELFF. The DNA of the CDR3 is TGCAGCGTTCGGGCCTTTCCCAACACCGGGGAGCTGTTTTTT.

This clonotype has a handful of counts. V gene TRBV19 combines with J gene TRBJ1-2; 7 nucleotides align to TRBD1. The germline V gene has CDR1 LNHDA and CDR2 SQIVND (reference sequence). This CDR3 comprises 16 residues. V shed 6 bases, J shed 4 bases, and the junction held 14 bases outside the gene matches. DNA for the CDR3: TGTGCCAGTAGGACGACAGGGACTAACACCATCTATGGCTACACCTTC. Amino acids: CASRTTGTNTIYGYTF.

The sample holds many counts of this clonotype. This rearrangement joins TRBV11-2 to TRBJ2-3, with D perhaps matching TRBD1 (6 bases). The CDR3 contains 14 residues. Trimming took 5 bases from V and 3 from J, leaving 12 bases between them. Germline V gives CDR1 SGHAT, CDR2 FQNNGV. The CDR3 reads CASSPRGRTDTQYF. The DNA of the CDR3 is TGTGCCAGCAGCCCCAGGGGAAGGACAGATACGCAGTATTTT.

The chain is built from TRBV12-3 or TRBV12-4 and TRBJ2-1; a weak D match, TRBD1 (5 bases). V was trimmed by 3 bases and J by 2 bases, leaving 8 bases between them. This CDR3 contains 14 residues. In DNA form, the CDR3 reads TGTGCCAGCAGTTTCCAGGGTGCCTACAATGAGCAGTTCTTC. This sequence encodes CASSFQGAYNEQFF.

CDR3 sequence reads: CASSFNSNQPQHF. The CDR3 nucleotides read TGTGCCAGCAGTTTTAATAGCAATCAGCCCCAGCATTTT. The chain recombines TRBV12-3 or TRBV12-4 with TRBJ1-5; unclear D gene. The V end lost 3 bases, the J end lost 0 bases, and 3 bases lay between the germline ends. CDR3 length equals 13 residues.

This clonotype was detected many times. The chain links TRBV6-2 or TRBV6-3 to TRBJ2-2; 11 bases map to TRBD2. Germline V CDR1 and CDR2: MNHEY, SVGEGT. CDR3 size: 17 residues. V shed 5 bases, J shed 5 bases, and the junction held 10 bases outside the gene matches. For the CDR3, the DNA is TGTGCCAGCAGTGACTACCTAGCGGGGGGTGAGACCGGGGAGCTGTTTTTT. Amino acid sequence: CASSDYLAGGETGELFF.

This clonotype came up a few times. V usage is TRBV6-2 or TRBV6-3 and J usage is TRBJ2-1; the D gene could be TRBD1 or TRBD2 (6 bases each). The CDR3 loop spans 12 amino acids. In germline, CDR1 is MNHEY, CDR2 SVGEGT. V was cut by 5 bases and J by 9 bases, with 11 bases left in between. The CDR3 DNA is TGTGCCAGCAGTCCGGGGGCCGGTGAGCAGTTCTTC. Encoded protein: CASSPGAGEQFF.

The table lists this clonotype with a few counts. The chain links TRBV29-1 to TRBJ2-1, with D perhaps given as TRBD1 or TRBD2 (6 bases each). The length of the CDR3 is 14 residues. Germline V gives CDR1 SQVTM, CDR2 ANQGSEA. V was clipped by 6 bases and J by 3 bases, with 15 bases between them. The CDR3, as DNA: TGCAGCGTCCGGCTCGGGGGCCTCTACAATGAGCAGTTCTTC. Translating gives CSVRLGGLYNEQFF.

The gene calls are TRBV11-2 and TRBJ2-6; D gene ambiguous. The germline V gene has CDR1 SGHAT and CDR2 FQNNGV. CDR3 size: 13 residues. V gave up 5 bases and J gave up 1 base, with 3 bases separating them. CDR3 in DNA: TGTGCCAGCAGCCCGTCTGGGGCCAACGTCCTGACTTTC. As protein: CASSPSGANVLTF.

This clonotype was seen repeatedly, ten times or more. The V and J genes are TRBV27 and TRBJ1-2; D is possibly TRBD1 (6 bases). The CDR3 length is 15 residues. Germline V gives CDR1 MNHEY, CDR2 SMNVEV (reference sequence). With 5 bases removed from V and 3 bases from J, the gap between germline ends came to 16 bases. Here the CDR3 reads CASSPILQGDYGYTF. The CDR3 coding sequence is TGTGCCAGCAGTCCCATCCTACAGGGAGACTATGGCTACACCTTC.

This clonotype was seen a few times. The rearrangement links TRBV29-1 to TRBJ2-7, with D maybe TRBD1 (6 bases). V lost 6 bases to trimming and J lost 5 bases, with 14 bases between them. Germline V CDR1 and CDR2: SQVTM, ANQGSEA. The CDR3 covers 12 residues. The CDR3 sequence: CSVSRDTNEQYF. CDR3 nucleotides: TGCAGCGTCTCCCGGGACACCAACGAGCAGTACTTC.

In its sample, this clonotype was seen a few times. In DNA, the CDR3 is TGTGCCAGCAGCCAAGAGGACAGGGGGCGGACAGATACGCAGTATTTT. Amino acids: CASSQEDRGRTDTQYF. The chain is built from TRBV4-2 and TRBJ2-3; 11 bases agree with TRBD1. This CDR3 has 16 residues. Germline V gives CDR1 LGHNA, CDR2 YNFKEQ. Germline trimming cut 0 bases from V and 3 bases from J; bases unmatched to any gene: 2.

This clonotype was recorded at least ten times. This rearrangement joins TRBV11-2 to TRBJ1-2; D possibly corresponds to TRBD1 (6 bases). The V end lost 3 bases, the J end lost 3 bases, and 14 bases lay between the germline ends. The length of the CDR3 is 15 residues. In germline, CDR1 is SGHAT, CDR2 FQNNGV. The CDR3 spells CASSFQGYLDYGYTF. The CDR3 nucleotides are TGTGCCAGCAGCTTCCAGGGGTATTTAGACTATGGCTACACCTTC. Using reference TRBV11-2 and TRBJ1-2 for the parts outside the CDR3, the full variable domain is EAGVAQSPRYKIIEKRQSVAFWCNPISGHATLYWYQQILGQGPKLLIQFQNNGVVDDSQLPKDRFSAERLKGVDSTLKIQPAKLEDSAVYLCASSFQGYLDYGYTFGSGTRLTVV.

This clonotype has a count of ten or more. This sequence joins TRBV5-6 and TRBJ2-7; D is perhaps TRBD1 or TRBD2 (5 bases each). Germline V lookup: CDR1 SGHDT, CDR2 YYEEEE. Trimming stripped 3 bases from V and 3 bases from J, with 7 bases between. This CDR3 is built from 12 residues. CDR3 in amino acids: CASSWDVYEQYF. The CDR3 bases are TGTGCCAGCAGCTGGGACGTCTACGAGCAGTACTTC.

This chain connects TRBV6-2 or TRBV6-3 to TRBJ1-1; perhaps TRBD1 as D (5 bases). The length of the CDR3 is 11 residues. The V end was cut by 5 bases, the J end by 11 bases, with 12 bases between. The germline gives CDR1 MNHEY, CDR2 SVGEGT. The CDR3 sequence is CASSRAGSAFF. The DNA for the CDR3 is TGTGCCAGCAGTCGAGCAGGGAGTGCTTTCTTT.

This rearrangement joins TRBV6-5 to TRBJ2-7; D perhaps matches TRBD1 (5 bases). The germline V gene encodes CDR1 MNHEY and CDR2 SVGAGI. The length of the CDR3 is 15 residues. Trimming took 0 bases from V and 5 from J, leaving 14 bases between them. CDR3 in amino acids: CASSYSLTMGHEQYF. The CDR3 bases are TGTGCCAGCAGTTACTCCCTGACAATGGGGCACGAGCAGTACTTC.

This clonotype was seen ten or more times. The V gene is TRBV5-6, the J gene TRBJ2-1, with a weak D call TRBD1 (5 bases). This CDR3 comprises 18 residues. The germline CDR1 and CDR2 sequences are SGHDT and YYEEEE. V was clipped by 1 base and J by 0 bases, with 17 bases between them. The CDR3 sequence: CASSLPWAGLSSYNEQFF. As DNA, the CDR3 is TGTGCCAGCAGCTTGCCGTGGGCAGGGCTGAGCTCCTACAATGAGCAGTTCTTC.

This clonotype came up a few times. The V and J genes are TRBV9 and TRBJ2-3, with D possibly being TRBD2 (6 bases). The ends were cut back, 6 bases at V and 0 bases at J, with 11 bases in the middle. This CDR3 contains 14 residues. The germline gives CDR1 SGDLS, CDR2 YYNGEE. CDR3 sequence: CASTSLASTDTQYF. The CDR3 DNA sequence: TGTGCCAGCACGTCGCTAGCGAGCACAGATACGCAGTATTTT.

There are many counts of this clonotype. The chain recombines TRBV20-1 with TRBJ1-5, with D perhaps matching TRBD1 (5 bases). Germline CDR1 DFQATT, CDR2 SNEGSKA (reference sequence). CDR3 size: 15 residues. Trimming removed 3 bases from V and 3 bases from J, with 15 bases in between. For the CDR3, the DNA is TGCAGTGCTAGGGTATCAGGGCGGGACAATCAGCCCCAGCATTTT. Its translation is CSARVSGRDNQPQHF.

This clonotype was seen many times. This chain connects TRBV20-1 to TRBJ2-7, with 9 bases identical to TRBD1. This CDR3 is built from 13 residues. Germline values: CDR1 DFQATT, CDR2 SNEGSKA (reference sequence). V was clipped by 5 bases and J by 2 bases; unmatched bases: 4. Here the CDR3 reads CSAPGTGTYEQYF. The CDR3 nucleotides are TGCAGTGCTCCCGGGACAGGGACCTACGAGCAGTACTTC.

This clonotype was seen many times. The gene calls are TRBV27 and TRBJ2-7; D ambiguous. Trimming pared 7 bases from V and 3 bases from J, leaving 16 bases between. The CDR3 spans 14 residues. Germline loops: CDR1 MNHEY, CDR2 SMNVEV (reference sequence). In DNA form, the CDR3 reads TGTGCCAGCAAAAAGGACCGAGGAATCTACGAGCAGTACTTC. This translates into CASKKDRGIYEQYF.

A few counts support this clonotype. V and J are TRBV7-6 and TRBJ2-1; possible D gene TRBD2, 5 bases. The V and J ends lost 1 base and 2 bases respectively, with 12 bases between them. Germline lookup yields CDR1 SGHVS and CDR2 FNYEAQ. This CDR3 comprises 16 residues. CDR3 bases: TGTGCCAGCAGCTTAGATGTTGCTAGCACCTACAATGAGCAGTTCTTC. Protein sequence: CASSLDVASTYNEQFF.

This clonotype was seen just once. A read error is possible here, since a much larger clone lies one base away. The chain recombines TRBV19 with TRBJ2-3; TRBD2 agrees at 12 bases. Germline V CDR1 and CDR2: LNHDA, SQIVND (reference sequence). The CDR3 sequence is 16 residues long. V shed 5 bases and J 2 bases; nucleotides not matched to a gene: 5. CDR3 loop: CASSVTSGGYTDTQYF. The CDR3 nucleotides read TGTGCCAGTAGTGTGACTAGCGGGGGATACACAGATACGCAGTATTTT.

This clonotype has just a few counts. The V and J genes are TRBV5-4 and TRBJ1-1; D unresolved. The CDR3 runs to 13 residues. In germline, CDR1 is SGHNT, CDR2 YYREEE (reference sequence). Trimming left V 2 bases short and J 1 base short, with 6 bases between. The CDR3 sequence: CASSFVENTEAFF. The CDR3 bases are TGTGCCAGCAGCTTTGTAGAGAACACTGAAGCTTTCTTT.

The rearrangement joins TRBV3-1 to TRBJ2-5; tentative D call: TRBD1 (6 bases). Germline CDR1 is LGHDT and CDR2 is YNNKEL (reference sequence). The CDR3 is 14 residues long. Deletions cut 0 bases from V and 2 bases from J, with 7 bases between. This CDR3 is CASSQDDRQETQYF. The CDR3 region has the DNA TGTGCCAGCAGCCAAGATGACAGGCAAGAGACCCAGTACTTC.